The rows below give T cell receptor beta chains drawn from one sample of a study of cytomegalovirus exposure and HLA in healthy donors. Data came from immunoSEQ multiplex PCR; TCRdb stores just in-frame clones and leaves some out. Of tens of thousands of clones detected, less than 90% appear once; the ten largest clones hold approximately 12%. Sequenced input: PBMCs. These receptors were collected from a female donor in good health and CMV-seronegative. Both conserved end residues are part of each CDR3. Fields, in order: J gene, D gene, V gene, clone size, CDR3 DNA, CDR3 protein. The D gene is left open where the match is weak. Size values are once, few and many counts, or a class for expanded clones, and some rows have none.

j_gene: TRBJ1-1
d_gene: .
v_gene: TRBV5-6
abundance: .
CDR3nt: TGTGCCAGCAGCTTCAGGCTGAACACTGAAGCTTTCTTT
CDR3aa: CASSFRLNTEAFF

j_gene: TRBJ2-2
d_gene: TRBD2
v_gene: TRBV5-4
abundance: .
CDR3nt: TGTGCCAGCAGCCGGACGAGCGGGGTTGATGTCGGGGAGCTGTTTTTT
CDR3aa: CASSRTSGVDVGELFF

j_gene: TRBJ2-3
d_gene: .
v_gene: TRBV6-5
abundance: .
CDR3nt: TGTGCCACCCCCTTCAGAGATACGCAGTATTTT
CDR3aa: CATPFRDTQYF

j_gene: TRBJ2-5
d_gene: .
v_gene: TRBV2
abundance: .
CDR3nt: TGTGCCAGCAGCGAGCCTTATGGACACGGTGGGGAGACCCAGTACTTC
CDR3aa: CASSEPYGHGGETQYF

j_gene: TRBJ2-7
d_gene: TRBD2
v_gene: TRBV27
abundance: once
CDR3nt: TGTGCCAGCAGTTCCAGACTAGCGGGAAACTACGAGCAGTACTTC
CDR3aa: CASSSRLAGNYEQYF

j_gene: TRBJ2-7
d_gene: TRBD2
v_gene: TRBV9
abundance: .
CDR3nt: TGTGCCAGCAGCGTAGCTTCGACTAGCGGGTACGAGCAGTACTTC
CDR3aa: CASSVASTSGYEQYF

j_gene: TRBJ2-3
d_gene: .
v_gene: TRBV4-1
abundance: .
CDR3nt: TGCGCCAGCAGCCAAGAGGACGGACAGTCCACAGATACGCAGTATTTT
CDR3aa: CASSQEDGQSTDTQYF

j_gene: TRBJ2-5
d_gene: TRBD2
v_gene: TRBV2
abundance: once
CDR3nt: TGTGCCAGCACGGGGGGACTAGAGCAAGAGACCCAGTACTTC
CDR3aa: CASTGGLEQETQYF

j_gene: TRBJ1-5
d_gene: .
v_gene: TRBV19
abundance: .
CDR3nt: TGTGCCAGTAGTATGCCCAGGAGTCAAGAAATCAGGGCCCAGCATTTT
CDR3aa: CASSMPRSQEIRAQHF

j_gene: TRBJ1-2
d_gene: .
v_gene: TRBV11-2
abundance: .
CDR3nt: TGTGCCAGCAGCTTACACAGGGACTATGGCTACACCTTC
CDR3aa: CASSLHRDYGYTF

j_gene: TRBJ2-5
d_gene: TRBD2
v_gene: TRBV7-8
abundance: .
CDR3nt: TGTGCCAGCAGCCCCGGGACTACTGGGCAAGAGACCCAGTACTTC
CDR3aa: CASSPGTTGQETQYF

j_gene: TRBJ2-1
d_gene: TRBD2
v_gene: TRBV9
abundance: .
CDR3nt: TGTGCCAGCAGCGCAGAGCCGGGACTAGCAAGGAATGAGCAGTTCTTC
CDR3aa: CASSAEPGLARNEQFF

j_gene: TRBJ2-7
d_gene: TRBD1
v_gene: TRBV4-3
abundance: .
CDR3nt: TGCGCCAGCAGCCAAGAAGGCGGGACAGGCTACGAGCAGTACTTC
CDR3aa: CASSQEGGTGYEQYF

j_gene: TRBJ2-7
d_gene: TRBD1
v_gene: TRBV6-5
abundance: .
CDR3nt: TGTGCCAGCAGTTATGGGACAGGGAGTTTGTACGAGCAGTACTTC
CDR3aa: CASSYGTGSLYEQYF

j_gene: TRBJ1-1
d_gene: .
v_gene: TRBV5-4
abundance: .
CDR3nt: TGTGCCAGCAGCTTGTTGGGGAGTATGAACACTGAAGCTTTCTTT
CDR3aa: CASSLLGSMNTEAFF

j_gene: TRBJ2-3
d_gene: TRBD2
v_gene: TRBV27
abundance: once
CDR3nt: TGTGCCAGCAGTCCCAGGGGACTAGCAACGGCAGATACGCAGTATTTT
CDR3aa: CASSPRGLATADTQYF

j_gene: TRBJ2-2
d_gene: TRBD2
v_gene: TRBV6-4
abundance: .
CDR3nt: TGTGCCAGCAGTGACAGCGGGGGGGACACCGGGGAGCTGTTTTTT
CDR3aa: CASSDSGGDTGELFF

j_gene: TRBJ1-5
d_gene: TRBD1
v_gene: TRBV6-5
abundance: .
CDR3nt: TGTGCCAGCGGGACAGATTTGAATCAGCCCCAGCATTTT
CDR3aa: CASGTDLNQPQHF

j_gene: TRBJ2-7
d_gene: TRBD2
v_gene: TRBV5-1
abundance: .
CDR3nt: TGCGCCAGCACCCCCTTCGCGGGAGGGCCGTATGAGCAGTACTTC
CDR3aa: CASTPFAGGPYEQYF

j_gene: TRBJ1-1
d_gene: TRBD1
v_gene: TRBV7-9
abundance: .
CDR3nt: TGTGCCAGCAGCTCAGGGGGCTACACTGAAGCTTTCTTT
CDR3aa: CASSSGGYTEAFF

j_gene: TRBJ2-6
d_gene: TRBD1
v_gene: TRBV4-1
abundance: .
CDR3nt: TGCGCCAGCAGCCCGGGACAGGGGGAATACTCTGGGGCCAACGTCCTGACTTTC
CDR3aa: CASSPGQGEYSGANVLTF

j_gene: TRBJ2-2
d_gene: TRBD1
v_gene: TRBV13
abundance: .
CDR3nt: TGTGCCAGCAGCTTGACAGGGGTGGCCGGGGAGCTGTTTTTT
CDR3aa: CASSLTGVAGELFF

j_gene: TRBJ2-7
d_gene: .
v_gene: TRBV6-5
abundance: .
CDR3nt: TGTGCCAGCAGTCCCACGGACAGTACCTCCTACGAGCAGTACTTC
CDR3aa: CASSPTDSTSYEQYF

j_gene: TRBJ2-3
d_gene: TRBD1
v_gene: TRBV15
abundance: .
CDR3nt: TGTGCCAGCAGAAGGGACAGGACCACAGATACGCAGTATTTT
CDR3aa: CASRRDRTTDTQYF

j_gene: TRBJ2-6
d_gene: TRBD1
v_gene: TRBV7-2
abundance: .
CDR3nt: TGTGCCAGCAGCCGGGACAGGGTTGGGGCCAACGTCCTGACTTTC
CDR3aa: CASSRDRVGANVLTF

j_gene: TRBJ2-1
d_gene: .
v_gene: TRBV27
abundance: .
CDR3nt: TGTGCCAGCAACCCGGGGCTAGCGTCGAATGAGCAGTTCTTC
CDR3aa: CASNPGLASNEQFF

j_gene: TRBJ1-2
d_gene: TRBD1
v_gene: TRBV6-1
abundance: .
CDR3nt: TGTGCCAGCAGTGAAGTCTTAGGGGACAGGGCGGCCGGCTACACCTTC
CDR3aa: CASSEVLGDRAAGYTF

j_gene: TRBJ2-5
d_gene: TRBD1
v_gene: TRBV19
abundance: .
CDR3nt: TGTGCCAGTTCGAAAACAGCCGTCGGACAGGGGCTCCAAGAGACCCAGTACTTC
CDR3aa: CASSKTAVGQGLQETQYF

j_gene: TRBJ2-2
d_gene: TRBD1
v_gene: TRBV5-4
abundance: .
CDR3nt: TGTGCCAGCAGCCAGACAGGGTACACCGGGGAGCTGTTTTTT
CDR3aa: CASSQTGYTGELFF

j_gene: TRBJ1-3
d_gene: .
v_gene: TRBV6-5
abundance: .
CDR3nt: TGTGCCAGTCTCGACAGGAACTCTGGAAACACCATATATTTT
CDR3aa: CASLDRNSGNTIYF

j_gene: TRBJ2-7
d_gene: .
v_gene: TRBV11-2
abundance: .
CDR3nt: TGTGCCAGCCAAGCAGGACATAGCTCCTACGAGCAGTACTTC
CDR3aa: CASQAGHSSYEQYF

j_gene: TRBJ2-5
d_gene: TRBD2
v_gene: TRBV2
abundance: .
CDR3nt: TGTGCCAGCATGATCGGGGGGGCAGAGACCCAGTACTTC
CDR3aa: CASMIGGAETQYF

j_gene: TRBJ2-7
d_gene: .
v_gene: TRBV14
abundance: once
CDR3nt: TGTGCCAGCAGCCAAGATTTTGCGGAGAGAGACGAGCAGTACTTC
CDR3aa: CASSQDFAERDEQYF

j_gene: TRBJ1-1
d_gene: TRBD1
v_gene: TRBV4-1
abundance: .
CDR3nt: TGCGCCAGCAGCCCGCGGGACAGGCCACTAGAAGCTTTCTTT
CDR3aa: CASSPRDRPLEAFF

j_gene: TRBJ2-7
d_gene: TRBD1
v_gene: TRBV4-1
abundance: .
CDR3nt: TGCGCCAGCAGCCAGGACAGGGGGACCGCCTACGAGCAGTACTTC
CDR3aa: CASSQDRGTAYEQYF

j_gene: TRBJ2-1
d_gene: .
v_gene: TRBV6-1
abundance: .
CDR3nt: TGTGCCAGCAGTGAAGTACCGGGGAGCTCCTACAATGAGCAGTTCTTC
CDR3aa: CASSEVPGSSYNEQFF

j_gene: TRBJ1-4
d_gene: TRBD1
v_gene: TRBV6-1
abundance: .
CDR3nt: TGTGCCAGCAGCCCCCATGACAGGGTTGAAAAACTGTTTTTT
CDR3aa: CASSPHDRVEKLFF

j_gene: TRBJ1-2
d_gene: TRBD1
v_gene: TRBV9
abundance: .
CDR3nt: TGTGCCAGCAGCGTAGCAGGGGGCGGCTACACCTTC
CDR3aa: CASSVAGGGYTF

j_gene: TRBJ2-2
d_gene: TRBD2
v_gene: TRBV7-3
abundance: .
CDR3nt: TGTGCCAGCAGCTACCTAGCGGGGGCCGGGGAGCTGTTTTTT
CDR3aa: CASSYLAGAGELFF

j_gene: TRBJ2-1
d_gene: TRBD2
v_gene: TRBV4-1
abundance: once
CDR3nt: TGCGCCAGCAGCCAAGCGGGACTAGCGGGAGGGTACAATGAGCAGTTCTTC
CDR3aa: CASSQAGLAGGYNEQFF

j_gene: TRBJ2-7
d_gene: .
v_gene: TRBV27
abundance: .
CDR3nt: TGTGCCAGCAGTTACCCAGTGCAGTACTTC
CDR3aa: CASSYPVQYF

j_gene: TRBJ1-1
d_gene: TRBD1
v_gene: TRBV9
abundance: few
CDR3nt: TGTGCCAGCAGCGTTCAGGGGGTGAACACTGAAGCTTTCTTT
CDR3aa: CASSVQGVNTEAFF

j_gene: TRBJ2-5
d_gene: TRBD2
v_gene: TRBV27
abundance: .
CDR3nt: TGTGCCAGCAGGGAATTAGGGACTAGCTGGGAGACCCAGTACTTC
CDR3aa: CASRELGTSWETQYF

j_gene: TRBJ2-6
d_gene: TRBD1
v_gene: TRBV30
abundance: .
CDR3nt: TGTGCCTTAGGGGGCGCCGGGGCCAACGTCCTGACTTTC
CDR3aa: CALGGAGANVLTF

j_gene: TRBJ1-1
d_gene: .
v_gene: TRBV5-6
abundance: .
CDR3nt: TGTGCCAGCAGCCAAAACAGGGAGTGGGACACTGAAGCTTTCTTT
CDR3aa: CASSQNREWDTEAFF

j_gene: TRBJ2-7
d_gene: .
v_gene: TRBV2
abundance: .
CDR3nt: TGTGCCAGCAGGGACTCATACTACGAGCAGTACTTC
CDR3aa: CASRDSYYEQYF

j_gene: TRBJ2-5
d_gene: TRBD2
v_gene: TRBV19
abundance: .
CDR3nt: TGTGCCAGTAGTATAAGGCGGGGGGCACAAGAGACCCAGTACTTC
CDR3aa: CASSIRRGAQETQYF

j_gene: TRBJ1-1
d_gene: .
v_gene: TRBV11-1
abundance: .
CDR3nt: TGTGCCAGCAGCCCAGAGGCCGGTGGAGACACTGAAGCTTTCTTT
CDR3aa: CASSPEAGGDTEAFF

j_gene: TRBJ2-1
d_gene: .
v_gene: TRBV30
abundance: .
CDR3nt: TGTGCCTGGAGTGCTGCAGGGGCTATGTATGAGCAGTTCTTC
CDR3aa: CAWSAAGAMYEQFF

j_gene: TRBJ1-4
d_gene: TRBD1
v_gene: TRBV6-1
abundance: .
CDR3nt: TGTGCCAGCAGTGAAGGACAGGGTGAAAAACTGTTTTTT
CDR3aa: CASSEGQGEKLFF

j_gene: TRBJ2-7
d_gene: TRBD2
v_gene: TRBV7-9
abundance: .
CDR3nt: TGTGCCAGCAGCAGCTTAGCGGGGGAACAGTCTGGGGTCGGCTACGAGCAGTACTTC
CDR3aa: CASSSLAGEQSGVGYEQYF

j_gene: TRBJ2-1
d_gene: TRBD1
v_gene: TRBV11-1
abundance: .
CDR3nt: TGTGCCAGCAGCTTAGCCCACGTGGACAGGGGGCCTTACAATGAGCAGTTCTTC
CDR3aa: CASSLAHVDRGPYNEQFF

j_gene: TRBJ1-2
d_gene: TRBD1
v_gene: TRBV5-1
abundance: .
CDR3nt: TGCGCCAGCAGCAGGACCGGGACAGGGGAAGGCTACACCTTC
CDR3aa: CASSRTGTGEGYTF

j_gene: TRBJ2-7
d_gene: TRBD1
v_gene: TRBV18
abundance: .
CDR3nt: TGTGCCAGCTCACCCCCGGGACAGGGCCACTACGAGCAGTACTTC
CDR3aa: CASSPPGQGHYEQYF

j_gene: TRBJ1-1
d_gene: TRBD1
v_gene: TRBV7-9
abundance: .
CDR3nt: TGTGCCAGCAGGACTCCGGGACAGCACAACACTGAAGCTTTCTTT
CDR3aa: CASRTPGQHNTEAFF

j_gene: TRBJ1-2
d_gene: .
v_gene: TRBV7-2
abundance: once
CDR3nt: TGTGCCAGCAGCCAGGACAGCTATGGCTACACCTTC
CDR3aa: CASSQDSYGYTF

j_gene: TRBJ2-7
d_gene: .
v_gene: TRBV19
abundance: .
CDR3nt: TGTGCCAGTAGCAACGGTGCAGGCTCCTACGAGCAGTACTTC
CDR3aa: CASSNGAGSYEQYF